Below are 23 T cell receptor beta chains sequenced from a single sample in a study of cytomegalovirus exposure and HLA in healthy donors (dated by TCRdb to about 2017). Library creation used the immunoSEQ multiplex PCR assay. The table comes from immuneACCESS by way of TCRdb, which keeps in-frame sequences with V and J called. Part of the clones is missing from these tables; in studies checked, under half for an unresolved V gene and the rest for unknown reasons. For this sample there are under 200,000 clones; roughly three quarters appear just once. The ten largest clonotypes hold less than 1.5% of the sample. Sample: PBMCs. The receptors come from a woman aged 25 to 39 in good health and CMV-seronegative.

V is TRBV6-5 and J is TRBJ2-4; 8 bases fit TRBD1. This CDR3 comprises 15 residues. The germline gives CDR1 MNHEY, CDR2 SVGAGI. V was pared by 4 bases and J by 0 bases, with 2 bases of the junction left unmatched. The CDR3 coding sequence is TGTGCCAGCAGTTCCCAGGGGGCAGCCAAAAACATTCAGTACTTC. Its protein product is CASSSQGAAKNIQYF.

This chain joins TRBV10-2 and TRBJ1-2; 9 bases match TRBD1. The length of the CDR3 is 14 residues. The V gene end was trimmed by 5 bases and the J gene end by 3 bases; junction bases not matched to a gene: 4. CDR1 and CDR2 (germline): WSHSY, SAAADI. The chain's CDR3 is CASSPGQGYYGYTF. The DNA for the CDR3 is TGCGCCAGCAGTCCCGGACAGGGGTACTATGGCTACACCTTC.

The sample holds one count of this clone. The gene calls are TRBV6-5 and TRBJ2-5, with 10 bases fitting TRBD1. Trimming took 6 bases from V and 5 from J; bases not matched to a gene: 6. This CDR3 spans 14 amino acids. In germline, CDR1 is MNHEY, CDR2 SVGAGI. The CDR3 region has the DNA TGTGCCAGCAGGCTGACAGGGGGCCTTGAGACCCAGTACTTC. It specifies CASRLTGGLETQYF.

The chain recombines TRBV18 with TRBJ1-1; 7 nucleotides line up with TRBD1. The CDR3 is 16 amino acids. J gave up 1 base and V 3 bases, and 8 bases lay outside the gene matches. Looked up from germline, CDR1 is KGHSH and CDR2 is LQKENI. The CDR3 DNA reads TGTGCCAGCTCACCTCCAGGGGGGCAGGGGAACACTGAAGCTTTCTTT. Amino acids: CASSPPGGQGNTEAFF.

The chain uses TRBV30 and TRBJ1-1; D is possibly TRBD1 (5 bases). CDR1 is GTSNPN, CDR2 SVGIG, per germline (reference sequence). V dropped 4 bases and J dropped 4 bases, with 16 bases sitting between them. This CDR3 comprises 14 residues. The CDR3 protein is CAWITWQGSTEAFF. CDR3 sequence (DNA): TGTGCCTGGATAACATGGCAGGGAAGCACTGAAGCTTTCTTT. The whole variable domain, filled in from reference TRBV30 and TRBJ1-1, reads SQTIHQWPATLVQPVGSPLSLECTVEGTSNPNLYWYRQAAGRGLQLLFYSVGIGQISSEVPQNLSASRPQDRQFILSSKKLLLSDSGFYLCAWITWQGSTEAFFGQGTRLTVV.

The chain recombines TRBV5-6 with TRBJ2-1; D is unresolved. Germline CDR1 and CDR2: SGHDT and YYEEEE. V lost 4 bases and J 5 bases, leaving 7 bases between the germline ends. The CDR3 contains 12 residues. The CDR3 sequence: CASSRPDNEQFF. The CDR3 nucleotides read TGTGCCAGCAGCCGCCCGGACAATGAGCAGTTCTTC.

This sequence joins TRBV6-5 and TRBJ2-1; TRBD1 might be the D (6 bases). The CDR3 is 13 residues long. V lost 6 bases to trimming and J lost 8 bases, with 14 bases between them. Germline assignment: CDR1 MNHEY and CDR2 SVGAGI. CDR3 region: CASRFGQIHEQFF. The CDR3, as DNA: TGTGCCAGCAGGTTTGGACAGATCCATGAGCAGTTCTTC.

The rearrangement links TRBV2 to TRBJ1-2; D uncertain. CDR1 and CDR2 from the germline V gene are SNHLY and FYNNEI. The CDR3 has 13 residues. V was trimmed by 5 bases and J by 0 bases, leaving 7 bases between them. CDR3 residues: CASSPRPNYGYTF. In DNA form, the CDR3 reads TGTGCCAGCAGTCCGAGGCCTAACTATGGCTACACCTTC.

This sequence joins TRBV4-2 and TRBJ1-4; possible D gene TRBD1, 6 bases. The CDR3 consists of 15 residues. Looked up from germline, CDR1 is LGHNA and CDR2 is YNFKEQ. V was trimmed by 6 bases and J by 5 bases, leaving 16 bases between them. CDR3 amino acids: CASRGGLGTNEKLFF. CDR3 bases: TGTGCCAGCAGAGGGGGTCTAGGGACGAATGAAAAACTGTTTTTT.

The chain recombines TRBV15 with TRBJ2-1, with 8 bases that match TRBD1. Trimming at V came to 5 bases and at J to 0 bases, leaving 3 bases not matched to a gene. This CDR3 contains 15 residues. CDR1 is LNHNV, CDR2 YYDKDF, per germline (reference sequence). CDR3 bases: TGTGCCACCAGCGCCACAGGGGGCTCCTACAATGAGCAGTTCTTC. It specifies CATSATGGSYNEQFF. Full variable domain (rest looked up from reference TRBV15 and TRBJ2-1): DAMVIQNPRYQVTQFGKPVTLSCSQTLNHNVMYWYQQKSSQAPKLLFHYYDKDFNNEADTPDNFQSRRPNTSFCFLDIRSPGLGDTAMYLCATSATGGSYNEQFFGPGTRLTVL.

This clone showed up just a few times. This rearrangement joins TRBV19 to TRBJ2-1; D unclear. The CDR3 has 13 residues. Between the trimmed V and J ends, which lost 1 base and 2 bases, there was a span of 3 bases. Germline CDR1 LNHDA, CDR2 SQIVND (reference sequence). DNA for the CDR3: TGTGCCAGTAGTATAGCTACCTACAATGAGCAGTTCTTC. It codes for CASSIATYNEQFF.

CDR3 sequence: CASSGTGGYYEQYF. The CDR3, as DNA: TGTGCCAGCAGCGGGACAGGGGGCTACTACGAGCAGTACTTC. This chain uses TRBV25-1 with TRBJ2-7; 12 bases map to TRBD1. J gave up 3 bases and V 6 bases, and 3 bases lay outside the gene matches. The germline V gene has CDR1 MGHDK and CDR2 SYGVNS. The CDR3 sequence is 14 residues long.

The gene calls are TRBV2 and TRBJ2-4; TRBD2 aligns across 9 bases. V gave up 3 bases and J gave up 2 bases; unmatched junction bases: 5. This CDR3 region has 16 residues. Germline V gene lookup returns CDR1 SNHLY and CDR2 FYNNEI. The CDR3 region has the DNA TGTGCCAGCAGTGAGCGGGAGGGGCTGACCAAAAACATTCAGTACTTC. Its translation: CASSEREGLTKNIQYF.

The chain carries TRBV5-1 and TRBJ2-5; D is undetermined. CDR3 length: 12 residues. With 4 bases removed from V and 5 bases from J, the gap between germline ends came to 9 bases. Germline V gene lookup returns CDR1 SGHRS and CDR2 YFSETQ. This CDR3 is CASSLTEETQYF. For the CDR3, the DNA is TGCGCCAGCAGCCTCACCGAGGAGACCCAGTACTTC.

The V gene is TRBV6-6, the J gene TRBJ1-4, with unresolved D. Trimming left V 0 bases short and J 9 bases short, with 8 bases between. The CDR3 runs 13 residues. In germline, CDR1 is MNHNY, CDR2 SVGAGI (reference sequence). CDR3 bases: TGTGCCAGCAGTTACTCGGAGCCCAAAAAACTGTTTTTT. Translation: CASSYSEPKKLFF.

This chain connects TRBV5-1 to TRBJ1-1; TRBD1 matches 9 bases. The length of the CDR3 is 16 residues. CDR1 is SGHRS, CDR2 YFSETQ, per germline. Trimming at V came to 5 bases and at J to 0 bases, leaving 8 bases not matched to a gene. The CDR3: CASSSPGQGLNTEAFF. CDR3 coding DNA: TGCGCCAGCAGTAGCCCAGGACAGGGGCTGAACACTGAAGCTTTCTTT. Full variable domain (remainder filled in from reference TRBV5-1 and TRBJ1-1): KAGVTQTPRYLIKTRGQQVTLSCSPISGHRSVSWYQQTPGQGLQFLFEYFSETQRNKGNFPGRFSGRQFSNSRSEMNVSTLELGDSALYLCASSSPGQGLNTEAFFGQGTRLTVV.

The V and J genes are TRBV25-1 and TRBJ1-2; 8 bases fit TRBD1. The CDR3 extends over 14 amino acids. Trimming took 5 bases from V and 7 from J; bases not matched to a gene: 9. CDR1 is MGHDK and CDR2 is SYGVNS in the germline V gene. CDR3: CASSRTGYSAGYTF. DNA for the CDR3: TGTGCCAGCAGTCGGACAGGGTACTCTGCTGGCTACACCTTC.

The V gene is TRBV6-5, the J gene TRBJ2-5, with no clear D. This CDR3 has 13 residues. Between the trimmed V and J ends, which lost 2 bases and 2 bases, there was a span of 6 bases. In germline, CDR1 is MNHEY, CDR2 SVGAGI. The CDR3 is CASSYGQQETQYF. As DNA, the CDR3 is TGTGCCAGCAGTTACGGGCAGCAAGAGACCCAGTACTTC.

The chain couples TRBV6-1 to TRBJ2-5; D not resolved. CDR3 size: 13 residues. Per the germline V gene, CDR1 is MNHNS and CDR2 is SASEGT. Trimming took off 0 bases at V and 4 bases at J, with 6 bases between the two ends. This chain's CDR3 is CASSEAGGETQYF. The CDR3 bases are TGTGCCAGCAGTGAAGCAGGCGGAGAGACCCAGTACTTC.

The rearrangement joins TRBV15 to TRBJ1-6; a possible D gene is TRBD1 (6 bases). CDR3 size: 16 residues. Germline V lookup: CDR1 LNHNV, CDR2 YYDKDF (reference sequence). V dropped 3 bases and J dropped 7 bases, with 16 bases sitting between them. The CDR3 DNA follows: TGTGCCACCAGCAGGGACCGACAGGCTACCAATTCACCCCTCCACTTT. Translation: CATSRDRQATNSPLHF.

The CDR3 sequence: CSVEEGQSTDTQYF. CDR3 nucleotides: TGCAGCGTTGAAGAGGGACAGAGCACAGATACGCAGTATTTT. This rearrangement joins TRBV29-1 to TRBJ2-3; TRBD1 matches 7 bases. Per germline, CDR1 SQVTM and CDR2 ANQGSEA. The CDR3 has 14 amino acids. With V trimmed by 0 bases and J by 0 bases, 0 bases remained unmatched.

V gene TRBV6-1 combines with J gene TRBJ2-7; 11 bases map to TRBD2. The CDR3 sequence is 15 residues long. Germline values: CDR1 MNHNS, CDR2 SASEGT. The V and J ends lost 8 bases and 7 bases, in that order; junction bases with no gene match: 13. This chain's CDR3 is CASAIIAGGQEEQYF. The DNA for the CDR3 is TGTGCCAGCGCAATTATAGCGGGAGGGCAGGAGGAGCAGTACTTC.

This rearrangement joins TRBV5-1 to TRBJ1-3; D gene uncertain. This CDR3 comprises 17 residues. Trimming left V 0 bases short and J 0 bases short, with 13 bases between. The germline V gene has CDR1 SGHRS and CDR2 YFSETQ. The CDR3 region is CASSLEPVSHSGNTIYF. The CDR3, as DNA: TGCGCCAGCAGCTTGGAGCCGGTCTCCCACTCTGGAAACACCATATATTTT.